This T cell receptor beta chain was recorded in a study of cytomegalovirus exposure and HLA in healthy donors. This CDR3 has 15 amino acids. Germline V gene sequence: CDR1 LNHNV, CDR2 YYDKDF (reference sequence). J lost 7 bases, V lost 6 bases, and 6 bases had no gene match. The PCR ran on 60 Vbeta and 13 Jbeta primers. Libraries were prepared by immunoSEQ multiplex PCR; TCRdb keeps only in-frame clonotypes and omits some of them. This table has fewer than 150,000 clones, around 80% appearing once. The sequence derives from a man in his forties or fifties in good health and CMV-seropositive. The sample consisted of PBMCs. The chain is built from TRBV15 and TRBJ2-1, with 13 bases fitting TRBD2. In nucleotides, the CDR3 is TGTGCCACCAGTAAACTAGCGGGAGGGTTGAATGAGCAGTTCTTC. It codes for CATSKLAGGLNEQFF.